This T cell receptor (beta chain) was profiled in a study of shared clonotypes between healthy human individuals. Study-wide context: The plates for each donor numbered three CD4 naive, three CD4 memory, two CD8 naive and one CD8 memory.

As to this clone: Its antigen remains unidentified. The sample holds other DNA sequences that translate to the same CDR3.

Using immunoSEQ multiplex PCR, the repertoire was profiled, and TCRdb retains in-frame clones only, with some absent. The sample carries about 2.4 million clones, roughly 93% recorded once. Study findings and constraints: Naive CD4 clonotypes were shared across a handful of donors at around 5%. Rarefaction exposed incomplete sorted-subset sequencing despite large depth.

CD45RA+ naive and CD45RA-negative memory subsets were separated from CD4+ cells. The germline V gene has CDR1 MDHEN and CDR2 SYDVKM. V lost 6 bases and J lost 4; bases outside the gene matches: 6. This CDR3 region has 14 residues. Material for sequencing was naive CD4+ T cells from PBMCs. The subset denotes: CD45RA+ positively selected. The source is a young man in good health. Some clones in this sample may be carry-over from other donors' samples. This sequence joins TRBV28 and TRBJ1-1; TRBD1 matches 9 bases. As DNA, the CDR3 is TGTGCCAGCAGGACGACAGGGGGAGGCACTGAAGCTTTCTTT. Protein: CASRTTGGGTEAFF.